Below are 4 T cell receptor beta chains sequenced from a single sample in a study of TIL therapy for anti-PD-1-resistant metastatic lung cancer. The time point denotes: pre-treatment sample, taken before nivolumab and TIL therapy. Sequencing used immunoSEQ v3. The table came from immunoSEQ multiplex PCR; TCRdb's copy has only in-frame clones and leaves some out. The table has 50,000 to 70,000 clones, approximately 75% seen once; the top ten hold less than 3.5%. The sequences come from blood, collected at baseline. These receptors all stem from a person aged 30 to 80 with non-small cell lung cancer.

The V gene is TRBV7-8, the J gene TRBJ2-7; tentatively, D is TRBD1 (6 bases). Germline CDR1 and CDR2: SGHVS and FQNEAQ. V was cut by 0 bases and J by 3 bases, with 15 bases left in between. CDR3 length: 16 amino acids. The CDR3 loop reads CASSLARAGDNYEQYF. The CDR3 region has the DNA TGTGCCAGCAGCTTAGCGAGGGCAGGGGATAACTACGAGCAGTACTTC.

CDR3 amino acids: CASSPGQGGTTGELFF. The DNA for the CDR3 is TGTGCCAGCTCACCGGGACAGGGGGGAACCACCGGGGAGCTGTTTTTT. The J gene is TRBJ2-2, the V gene TRBV18, with 11 bases aligning to TRBD1. CDR1 is KGHSH, CDR2 LQKENI, per germline. J gave up 4 bases and V 3 bases, and 4 bases lay outside the gene matches. The CDR3 contains 16 residues.

The chain is built from TRBV28 and TRBJ2-7, with D possibly TRBD1 on 6 matching bases. V was clipped by 5 bases and J by 2 bases, with 13 bases between them. This CDR3 is built from 14 residues. CDR1 is MDHEN and CDR2 is SYDVKM in the germline V gene. The CDR3 loop is CASSMDSFPYEQYF. In DNA form, the CDR3 reads TGTGCCAGCAGTATGGACAGCTTTCCCTACGAGCAGTACTTC.

The chain is built from TRBV29-1 and TRBJ1-5; 7 bases are a match to TRBD1. CDR1 is SQVTM and CDR2 is ANQGSEA in the germline V gene. This CDR3 comprises 13 residues. The trim removed 6 bases at V and 5 bases at J, leaving 7 bases unmatched. The chain's CDR3 is CSVGDSRYQPQHF. The CDR3 nucleotides are TGCAGCGTCGGGGACAGTAGGTATCAGCCCCAGCATTTT.